This T cell receptor (beta chain) was profiled in a study of blood T cells in healthy people across ages (dated by TCRdb to between 2014 and 2016). About the investigation overall: Template switching captured roughly one uniquely barcoded TCR beta cDNA molecule per two T cells in model experiments. The study measured age-related changes in TCR beta repertoire diversity using deep sequencing normalized with unique cDNA molecular identifiers. The donors were split into four age groups: young (average about 16 years), middle-aged (39), aged (62) and long-lived (approximately 80). To avoid experimental bias, donors of different ages were randomly spread across the sequencing lanes. Using the same blood draw, the study looked at two additional independent replicas of 1 million unique cDNA reads for two donors, one aged 18 to 29 and the other aged 80 or older. The paper as a whole reports these results and caveats: Conclusive comparison of naive and antigen-experienced compartments was prevented by the profiling of bulk unsorted PBMCs. Compared with the aged group, more naive CD4+ T cells, fewer expanded clones and increased TCR diversity were shown by the long-lived group, suggesting age selection. A strong correlation was found between observed TCR beta diversity and the percentage of naive T cells measured by flow cytometry. Observed TCR beta diversity per million T cells fell roughly linearly with age, and a significant reduction was already apparent by age around 40. Because the CMV infection status of the donors was unknown, age-related changes in expanded clonotypes may potentially have been confounded. Estimates of total diversity from one million sequenced T cells were regarded as lower bounds and underestimates.

Taken from the germline V gene (reference sequence), the CDR1 and CDR2 loops are MNHEY and SMNVEV. The CDR3 covers 14 residues, taking in both the cysteine and the phenylalanine. Solely the CDR3 DNA is kept, with 42 bases framed from the first base. Donors were 39 systemically healthy Caucasian individuals from Russia aged about 6 to 100 years. Each donor gave ten milliliters of peripheral blood, drawn into EDTA-treated Vacutainer tubes. Ficoll-Paque density-gradient centrifugation was used to isolate PBMCs, with at least 6.5 million obtained per sample. Trizol reagent was used to extract total RNA from PBMCs, with at least 6 micrograms per sample. Naive CD45RAhigh/CD27high T cell percentages were measured by flow cytometry on a PBMC aliquot from every donor. Concerning this clonotype: This clone's antigen is unknown. Base qualities are not at hand, and no much larger clone is one base apart.

The protocol used for the library was 5' RACE. Sequencing was performed on an Illumina HiSeq 2500. A second PCR of 7 to 11 cycles was performed with a sample-barcoded 5' primer and a J-beta primer mix. A template-switch 5' adaptor carrying 12 random nucleotides introduced a unique molecular identifier onto each TCR beta cDNA molecule. At least 2.5 million CDR3-containing paired-end reads were obtained from each sample. The Mint cDNA synthesis kit, primed by a TRBC-specific oligonucleotide, was used to synthesize first-strand cDNA from all RNA. After uracil-DNA glycosylase treatment, a first 18-cycle PCR used universal primers M1SS and BC2_uni_R on all cDNA. In the original analysis: Normalization of each sample was performed by random selection of 1 million high-quality reads, each carrying a distinct molecular identifier. Reads sharing molecular identifiers were discarded rather than binned into consensus sequences. MiTCR, set to a Q25 quality threshold and the strictest error-elimination algorithm, was used for CDR3 identification, clonotype clustering and error correction. Lower-bound total TCR beta diversity was estimated with a nonparametric unseen species model using Euler transformation. Through fastp at Q25 and MiXCR, TCRdb rebuilt clones from the public reads, retaining in-frame beta chains. Each entry is one CDR3 protein sequence, shown with its most common DNA and genes. These V and J calls derive from TCRdb rather than the authors' analysis. The sample profile shows about 830,000 distinct CDR3 sequences; under 80% of them were found once. The ten largest clones capture around a quarter of the sample.

The sample comprised blood. This chain joins TRBV27 to TRBJ2-1; a stretch of 7 junction bases matches TRBD2. The DNA end is a closer match to TRBJ2-7, so the J assignment may be wrong. The receptor's source is a man aged 25 to 40 in good health. The DNA is as follows: TGTGCCAGCAGTTTAGGCAGGGAGGGCTACGAGCAGTACTTC. The resulting protein is CASSLGREGYEQYF.